These T cell receptor beta chains were read from a single sample in a study of shared T cell receptors in the human thymus. Libraries were prepared by immunoSEQ multiplex PCR; TCRdb keeps only in-frame clonotypes and omits some of them. Of about 660,000 clones detected, approximately 87% appear once; the ten largest clones hold roughly 0.0089%. The same data also contributed to another study, on human thymus T cells.

The source material was thymocytes. The origin of the receptors is a boy younger than two with a congenital heart defect. Both conserved end residues are part of each CDR3. The order of the fields is V gene, D gene, J gene, clone size, CDR3 DNA, CDR3 protein. The D gene is left open where the match is weak. Part of the rows lack a size; the others show once, few, many or a class for expanded clones.

V: TRBV7-2
D: NA
J: TRBJ2-7
size: NA
DNA: TGTGCCAGCAGCTTAGAGCTGGGGCGCGCGAACGAGCAGTACTTC
CDR3: CASSLELGRANEQYF

V: TRBV15
D: NA
J: TRBJ2-7
size: NA
DNA: TGTGCCACCAGCTTTCCGGAGACGGGCTACGAGCAGTACTTC
CDR3: CATSFPETGYEQYF

V: TRBV28
D: TRBD2
J: TRBJ2-3
size: NA
DNA: TGTGCCAGCAGTTTAGCGGGAGGCCGCCTAGATACGCAGTATTTT
CDR3: CASSLAGGRLDTQYF

V: TRBV5-1
D: TRBD1
J: TRBJ2-7
size: few
DNA: TGCGCCAGCAGCCGACAGGGTCCGACTGACTACGAGCAGTACTTC
CDR3: CASSRQGPTDYEQYF

V: TRBV28
D: NA
J: TRBJ2-1
size: NA
DNA: TGTGCCAGCAGCACACGGACAGTGCTGAATGAGCAGTTCTTC
CDR3: CASSTRTVLNEQFF

V: TRBV6-5
D: NA
J: TRBJ2-5
size: NA
DNA: TGTGCCAGCAGTCATCGACAGTCCCCCGAGACCCAGTACTTC
CDR3: CASSHRQSPETQYF

V: TRBV28
D: NA
J: TRBJ1-6
size: NA
DNA: TGTGCCAGCAGTTTTCCGACAGACGCCGAAATTTCACCCCTCCACTTT
CDR3: CASSFPTDAEISPLHF

V: TRBV14
D: NA
J: TRBJ2-3
size: few
DNA: TGTGCCAGCAGCCCCCCCAACCGTACCACTAGCACAGATACGCAGTATTTT
CDR3: CASSPPNRTTSTDTQYF

V: TRBV9
D: TRBD2
J: TRBJ2-7
size: NA
DNA: TGTGCCAGCAGCGTAGCCCCAAGGACTAGCGAGACCTACGAGCAGTACTTC
CDR3: CASSVAPRTSETYEQYF

V: TRBV7-2
D: NA
J: TRBJ2-7
size: NA
DNA: TGTGCCAGCAGCTTCCTCTACCATTACGAGCAGTACTTC
CDR3: CASSFLYHYEQYF

V: TRBV5-1
D: TRBD1
J: TRBJ2-1
size: NA
DNA: TGCGCCAGCAGTATGACAGGGTCCGACAATGAGCAGTTCTTC
CDR3: CASSMTGSDNEQFF

V: TRBV7-8
D: TRBD1
J: TRBJ2-5
size: few
DNA: TGTGCCAGCAGCTTAGGGCAGACAGGGGGCGGAGAGACCCAGTACTTC
CDR3: CASSLGQTGGGETQYF

V: TRBV11-3
D: TRBD1
J: TRBJ1-1
size: NA
DNA: TGTGCCAGCAGCAGACAGGGAAAGAACACTGAAGCTTTCTTT
CDR3: CASSRQGKNTEAFF

V: TRBV19
D: NA
J: TRBJ2-7
size: once
DNA: TGTGCCAGTAGGCCCCGGGACACCTCCTCCTACGAGCAGTACTTC
CDR3: CASRPRDTSSYEQYF

V: TRBV29-1
D: TRBD1
J: TRBJ2-6
size: NA
DNA: TGCAGCGTTCTAACCGGGACAGGGAAAAAAAAACCTGGGGCCAACGTCCTGACTTTC
CDR3: CSVLTGTGKKKPGANVLTF

V: TRBV18
D: NA
J: TRBJ1-1
size: NA
DNA: TGTGCCAGCTCACCCCTAGGGAGACTTAACACTGAAGCTTTCTTT
CDR3: CASSPLGRLNTEAFF

V: TRBV27
D: TRBD2
J: TRBJ2-7
size: NA
DNA: TGTGCCAGCAGTGCTGGGACTAGTGGGTACGAGCAGTACTTC
CDR3: CASSAGTSGYEQYF

V: TRBV28
D: NA
J: TRBJ2-7
size: few
DNA: TGTGCCAGCAGTCGAGGTGGCGAACGAAACATAACCTCCTACGAGCAGTACTTC
CDR3: CASSRGGERNITSYEQYF

V: TRBV4-3
D: TRBD1
J: TRBJ1-6
size: NA
DNA: TGCGCCAGCAGCCAGACAGGGCGAGTAGTTTCACCCCTCCACTTT
CDR3: CASSQTGRVVSPLHF

V: TRBV19
D: NA
J: TRBJ1-5
size: NA
DNA: TGTGCCAGTAGTATGGGGGACACCGATGGGGGAAATCAGCCCCAGCATTTT
CDR3: CASSMGDTDGGNQPQHF

V: TRBV29-1
D: TRBD2
J: TRBJ2-1
size: NA
DNA: TGCAGCGTTGAAGGCCTAGCGGGGTACAATGAGCAGTTCTTC
CDR3: CSVEGLAGYNEQFF

V: TRBV29-1
D: NA
J: TRBJ1-4
size: NA
DNA: TGCAGCGTTTCCATTACAGGGAGCAATGAAAAACTGTTTTTT
CDR3: CSVSITGSNEKLFF

V: TRBV9
D: NA
J: TRBJ2-3
size: NA
DNA: TGTGCCAGCAGCTTCCTAGCCCCAGATACGCAGTATTTT
CDR3: CASSFLAPDTQYF

V: TRBV5-1
D: NA
J: TRBJ2-2
size: NA
DNA: TGCGCCAGCAGCCACCCGGGAAAAAGTAGGGTGTTTTTT
CDR3: CASSHPGKSRVFF

V: TRBV15
D: NA
J: TRBJ2-3
size: NA
DNA: TGTGCCACCACTACGAGGGGGGGGAGAACAGATACGCAGTATTTT
CDR3: CATTTRGGRTDTQYF

V: TRBV5-6
D: NA
J: TRBJ2-5
size: NA
DNA: TGTGCCAGCAGCTTGGGGGCAGCCCAAGAGACCCAGTACTTC
CDR3: CASSLGAAQETQYF

V: TRBV28
D: NA
J: TRBJ1-3
size: NA
DNA: TGTGCCAGCAGTTTAAAGTCGTCGCAGGGTAGGCACACCATATATTTT
CDR3: CASSLKSSQGRHTIYF

V: TRBV2
D: NA
J: TRBJ1-2
size: NA
DNA: TGTGCCAGCAGAGGACGGGGTAGGGACTATGGCTACACCTTC
CDR3: CASRGRGRDYGYTF

V: TRBV25-1
D: NA
J: TRBJ2-5
size: NA
DNA: TGTGCCAGCAGTGAAGAGCGGGCATTGTGGGAAGAGACCCAGTACTTC
CDR3: CASSEERALWEETQYF

V: TRBV19
D: NA
J: TRBJ1-1
size: NA
DNA: TGTGCCAGTAGTATGACAGTGAACACTGAAGCTTTCTTT
CDR3: CASSMTVNTEAFF

V: TRBV29-1
D: TRBD2
J: TRBJ2-5
size: NA
DNA: TGCAGCGTTGATAAAGGGGGACTAGTAAAGACCCAGTACTTC
CDR3: CSVDKGGLVKTQYF

V: TRBV14
D: NA
J: TRBJ2-2
size: once
DNA: TGTGCCAGCAGCCATGGGAGGCTCGGGGAGCTGTTTTTT
CDR3: CASSHGRLGELFF

V: TRBV4-3
D: NA
J: TRBJ2-3
size: NA
DNA: TGCGCCAGCAGCCAAGTATGGGGCGGCACAGATACGCAGTATTTT
CDR3: CASSQVWGGTDTQYF

V: TRBV19
D: NA
J: TRBJ2-4
size: NA
DNA: TGTGCCAGTAGTTCGAACCCGAGGGAGCTACTAACACTAGCCAAAAACATTCAGTACTTC
CDR3: CASSSNPRELLTLAKNIQYF

V: TRBV6-4
D: NA
J: TRBJ2-1
size: NA
DNA: TGTGCCAGCAGCCGTAGCGGAAATGAGCAGTTCTTC
CDR3: CASSRSGNEQFF

V: TRBV7-6
D: NA
J: TRBJ2-1
size: NA
DNA: TGTGCCAGCAGCTTAGCGCCAGGGGTCGAGCAGTTCTTC
CDR3: CASSLAPGVEQFF

V: TRBV29-1
D: NA
J: TRBJ1-1
size: NA
DNA: TGCAGCGTTGAACCTCGGGAGGATCTGAACACTGAAGCTTTCTTT
CDR3: CSVEPREDLNTEAFF

V: TRBV19
D: NA
J: TRBJ1-2
size: NA
DNA: TGTGCCAGTAGTACCGAAGACAAGAATGGCTATGGCTACACCTTC
CDR3: CASSTEDKNGYGYTF

V: TRBV6-5
D: NA
J: TRBJ2-2
size: NA
DNA: TGTGCCAGCAGGGGAAGCGGACAGGGGGAGCTGTTTTTT
CDR3: CASRGSGQGELFF

V: TRBV19
D: TRBD1
J: TRBJ2-6
size: NA
DNA: TGTGCCAGTAGGACAGGGTCTGGGGCCAACGTCCTGACTTTC
CDR3: CASRTGSGANVLTF

V: TRBV7-8
D: TRBD1
J: TRBJ2-2
size: NA
DNA: TGTGCCAGCAGCCTCGACAGGGCTAACACCGGGGAGCTGTTTTTT
CDR3: CASSLDRANTGELFF

V: TRBV4-1
D: NA
J: TRBJ1-6
size: NA
DNA: TGCGCCAGCAGCCAAGATCGGGGTTTAGACTATAATTCACCCCTCCACTTT
CDR3: CASSQDRGLDYNSPLHF

V: TRBV27
D: NA
J: TRBJ1-2
size: NA
DNA: TGTGCCAGCATCCCGGGCAGGGATGGCTACACCTTC
CDR3: CASIPGRDGYTF

V: TRBV7-8
D: TRBD1
J: TRBJ2-7
size: NA
DNA: TGTGCCAGCAGCTTATTTCAGGGAAGGGACAGGGGGGCCTACGAGCAGTACTTC
CDR3: CASSLFQGRDRGAYEQYF

V: TRBV28
D: TRBD1
J: TRBJ1-1
size: NA
DNA: TGTGCCAGCAGTTTATTACAGGGGGCGGACCGGGGCACTGAAGCTTTCTTT
CDR3: CASSLLQGADRGTEAFF

V: TRBV6-5
D: TRBD1
J: TRBJ2-7
size: NA
DNA: TGTGCCAGCCGATCCAGGGGGAGAACCTACGAGCAGTACTTC
CDR3: CASRSRGRTYEQYF

V: TRBV27
D: NA
J: TRBJ2-7
size: NA
DNA: TGTGCCAGCAGTTCCGCCTTGGGTAGCGGACCCTACGAGCAGTACTTC
CDR3: CASSSALGSGPYEQYF

V: TRBV27
D: TRBD1
J: TRBJ2-2
size: NA
DNA: TGTGCCAGCAGCGCAGTCCCTGGACAGGGTCGGACCGGGGAGCTGTTTTTT
CDR3: CASSAVPGQGRTGELFF

V: TRBV10-1
D: NA
J: TRBJ2-3
size: NA
DNA: TGCGCCAGCAGTGAACGTTTGACATACCCAGATACGCAGTATTTT
CDR3: CASSERLTYPDTQYF

V: TRBV7-2
D: TRBD2
J: TRBJ2-7
size: NA
DNA: TGTGCCAGCAGCCCCCGCCTGAGCGGGGGGATTTTCCACGAGCAGTACTTC
CDR3: CASSPRLSGGIFHEQYF

V: TRBV18
D: TRBD2
J: TRBJ2-7
size: NA
DNA: TGTGCCAGCTCTCCCGGGGGAACTAGCGGGAGGCCCCTCTCCTACGAGCAGTACTTC
CDR3: CASSPGGTSGRPLSYEQYF

V: TRBV9
D: TRBD2
J: TRBJ2-3
size: NA
DNA: TGTGCCAGCAGCGGTACTAGCGGACCCACAGATACGCAGTATTTT
CDR3: CASSGTSGPTDTQYF

V: TRBV7-9
D: TRBD1
J: TRBJ2-7
size: NA
DNA: TGTGCCAGCAGCCCCCGACAGGGGCATTCGTCCGAGCAGTACTTC
CDR3: CASSPRQGHSSEQYF

V: TRBV13
D: NA
J: TRBJ2-5
size: NA
DNA: TGTGCCAGCAGCTTGGGGGGGCCAAAAGAGACCCAGTACTTC
CDR3: CASSLGGPKETQYF

V: TRBV7-7
D: NA
J: TRBJ2-5
size: NA
DNA: TGTGCTAGCAGCTTATACAGGGATGAGACCCAGTACTTC
CDR3: CASSLYRDETQYF

V: TRBV19
D: NA
J: TRBJ2-1
size: few
DNA: TGTGCCAGTAGTAAAGGCGCGGGGTACAATGAGCAGTTCTTC
CDR3: CASSKGAGYNEQFF

V: TRBV5-1
D: NA
J: TRBJ2-7
size: few
DNA: TGCGCCAGCAGCCCGGACATCCGGTACGAGCAGTACTTC
CDR3: CASSPDIRYEQYF

V: TRBV27
D: NA
J: TRBJ2-1
size: once
DNA: TGTGCCAGCAGTCCTCGGGGAACGGCAGGGGGGTACAATGAGCAGTTCTTC
CDR3: CASSPRGTAGGYNEQFF

V: TRBV6-5
D: NA
J: TRBJ1-4
size: NA
DNA: TGTGCCAGCAGACCCCAGGGGCTTGAAAAACTGTTTTTT
CDR3: CASRPQGLEKLFF